The T cell receptor beta chain described here comes from a study of OX40 agonist ivuxolimab in advanced cancers. Study findings and constraints: The study did not work out the antigen specificity of the expanded peripheral T cells. In the 0.1 to 3.0 mg/kg range, CD4+ and CD8+ blood T cells had expanded clonally by week 6.

The germline V gene encodes CDR1 ENHRY and CDR2 SYGVKD. The CDR3 extends over 11 amino acids. The germline V and J ends were trimmed by 6 bases and 1 base, with 3 bases remaining between them. Sequencing used immunoSEQ multiplex PCR; TCRdb keeps in-frame clones, though not all of them. The sample includes some 83,000 clones, 80% to 90% of them seen just once. As regards this clone: Its antigen is undetermined.

This specimen was CD4+ or CD8+ T cells sorted from blood, taken in a trial of the OX40 agonist ivuxolimab. V usage is TRBV10-3 and J usage is TRBJ1-1; D remains unclear. The receptor comes from an adult with an advanced solid tumor such as melanoma, head and neck, liver or kidney cancer. CDR3 coding DNA: TGTGCCATCAGACGGAACACTGAAGCTTTCTTT. The encoded protein is CAIRRNTEAFF.